These 9 T cell receptor beta chains share one sample of origin, sequenced in a study of graft-versus-host responses after intestinal transplantation (dated by TCRdb to the early 2020s). The time point label, as the study defines it: cells obtained before transplantation from donor or recipient. These receptors' antigens are unknown. Library preparation used the immunoSEQ multiplex PCR assay. This is the immuneACCESS table as TCRdb keeps it, with only in-frame sequences that have V and J called. A part of the clones is gone; compared with another copy, unresolved V genes explain less than half, and the rest is unexplained. The sample table holds fewer than 130,000 clones, of which 93% were seen once. The ten most abundant clones make up roughly 0.5% of the sample. The sample consisted of unstimulated CD8+ T cells sorted from spleen or lymph node cells, taken before intestinal transplant. These receptors were obtained from a human donor who received an intestinal transplant.

The gene calls are TRBV29-1 and TRBJ2-4; 7 positions match TRBD2. The CDR3 extends over 15 amino acids. J was trimmed by 0 bases and V by 2 bases; bases with no gene match: 4. The V gene's germline CDR1 is SQVTM and CDR2 ANQGSEA. In DNA, the CDR3 is TGCAGCGTTGAACCTAGCGGCATAGCCAAAAACATTCAGTACTTC. It encodes CSVEPSGIAKNIQYF.

In its sample, this clone was seen once. The V and J genes are TRBV9 and TRBJ2-3; D gene unclear. V was cut by 3 bases and J by 6 bases, with 11 bases left in between. The CDR3 runs 13 residues. Germline V gene lookup returns CDR1 SGDLS and CDR2 YYNGEE. This CDR3 reads CASSGPPWDTQYF. The CDR3 bases are TGTGCCAGCAGCGGCCCTCCCTGGGATACGCAGTATTTT. Filled out from reference TRBV9 and TRBJ2-3, the complete variable domain reads DSGVTQTPKHLITATGQRVTLRCSPRSGDLSVYWYQQSLDQGLQFLIQYYNGEERAKGNILERFSAQQFPDLHSELNLSSLELGDSALYFCASSGPPWDTQYFGPGTRLTVL.

The rearrangement uses TRBV30 and TRBJ2-3; 10 nucleotides line up with TRBD2. CDR1 is GTSNPN, CDR2 SVGIG, per germline (reference sequence). This CDR3 has 16 residues. V lost 5 bases to trimming and J lost 1 base; unmatched junction nucleotides: 9. The CDR3 here is CAWSSGRAVGTDTQYF. CDR3 bases: TGTGCCTGGTCCAGCGGGAGGGCGGTGGGCACAGATACGCAGTATTTT.

This rearrangement joins TRBV10-1 to TRBJ2-5; 7 bases map to TRBD1. Germline CDR1 is WNHNN and CDR2 is SYGVQD (reference sequence). V was pared by 5 bases and J by 4 bases, with 7 bases of the junction left unmatched. The CDR3 is 14 amino acids. CDR3 region: CASSSMTGPETQYF. The CDR3, as DNA: TGCGCCAGCAGTTCAATGACAGGGCCAGAGACCCAGTACTTC.

V is TRBV7-8 and J is TRBJ2-5, with D unresolved. V was trimmed by 5 bases and J by 5 bases, leaving 12 bases between them. Germline lookup yields CDR1 SGHVS and CDR2 FQNEAQ. The CDR3 has 13 amino acids. The CDR3 DNA reads TGTGCCAGCAGCCCCCCCCTGGAGGAGACCCAGTACTTC. It is translated as CASSPPLEETQYF.

The chain uses TRBV19 and TRBJ1-2; 7 bases agree with TRBD1. The CDR3 is made up of 12 amino acids. CDR1 and CDR2 from the germline V gene are LNHDA and SQIVND (reference sequence). V was pared by 5 bases and J by 7 bases, with 4 bases of the junction left unmatched. CDR3 DNA: TGTGCCAGTAGTGAGGGGGCAAGTGGCTACACCTTC. It encodes CASSEGASGYTF.

The rearrangement uses TRBV2 and TRBJ1-5, with TRBD1 identical over 7 bases. This CDR3 spans 14 amino acids. Germline lookup yields CDR1 SNHLY and CDR2 FYNNEI. V was pared by 6 bases and J by 0 bases, with 2 bases of the junction left unmatched. The CDR3 sequence: CASRDRDSNQPQHF. CDR3 nucleotide sequence: TGTGCCAGCAGAGACAGGGATAGCAATCAGCCCCAGCATTTT.

The genes are TRBV11-2 and TRBJ1-2; 9 nucleotides line up with TRBD1. The CDR3 runs to 15 residues. In germline, CDR1 is SGHAT, CDR2 FQNNGV. J lost 2 bases, V lost 4 bases, and 5 bases had no gene match. The CDR3 DNA follows: TGTGCCAGCAGCTGGCCAGGGACAGGGAACTATGGCTACACCTTC. It is translated as CASSWPGTGNYGYTF.

The J gene is TRBJ2-3, the V gene TRBV5-6; weak D call: TRBD2 (5 bases). The CDR3 length is 15 residues. Germline V gene data show CDR1 as SGHDT and CDR2 as YYEEEE. V shed 0 bases and J shed 2 bases, with 10 bases lying between them. DNA of the CDR3: TGTGCCAGCAGCTTGGTGTCTAGCATCACAGATACGCAGTATTTT. It encodes CASSLVSSITDTQYF.